This entry describes one TCR beta chain. Its matching antigen is unknown. The data were obtained in a study of cytotoxic CD8 clonotypes in ibrutinib-treated CLL. Study-level information: Response sampling came at median about a year of treatment, ranging 6 to 36 months. The study, taken as a whole, reports: Sampling time points were not equivalent between sustained-remission and progressing patients. The public clonotypes identified were infrequent and showed contraction or stability on treatment. In comparison with age-matched healthy donors, baseline clonality was higher and tracked circulating CD8+ T-cell counts.

Data came from immunoSEQ multiplex PCR; TCRdb stores just in-frame clones and leaves some out. The sample has over 45,000 clones, 50% to 70% seen once. CDR1 is LGHNA and CDR2 is YNFKEQ in the germline V gene. With 3 bases removed from V and 0 bases from J, the gap between germline ends came to 15 bases. The CDR3 has 17 amino acids. The V and J genes are TRBV4-2 and TRBJ2-4, with D perhaps TRBD1 (6 bases). The sample in question was PBMCs, obtained after 24 months of ibrutinib treatment. The clonotype was recovered from a human donor with chronic lymphocytic leukemia. CDR3 region: CASSHATGQLAKNIQYF. In DNA form, the CDR3 reads TGTGCCAGCAGCCATGCGACAGGCCAACTAGCCAAAAACATTCAGTACTTC.